The entry below gives a single TCR beta chain sequence along with its context. These data belong to a study of OX40 agonist ivuxolimab in advanced cancers. Sequenced by immunoSEQ multiplex PCR; TCRdb stores in-frame clones only, minus some. Of 40,000 to 55,000 clones listed, roughly 80% are singletons. Germline CDR1 reads MRHNA; CDR2 reads SNTAGT. This CDR3 has 16 residues. The V segment lost 7 bases and the J segment 2 bases; nucleotides outside the gene matches: 14. The rearrangement joins TRBV6-4 to TRBJ2-7, with TRBD1 identical over 7 bases. Sequenced material: CD4+ or CD8+ T cells sorted from blood, taken in a trial of the OX40 agonist ivuxolimab. The receptor was derived from an adult with an advanced solid tumor such as melanoma, head and neck, liver or kidney cancer. The CDR3 nucleotides read TGTGCCAGCAAGCACAGGGGTGGGCTAGCAGCCTACGAGCAGTACTTC. This encodes CASKHRGGLAAYEQYF.